Below are 29 T cell receptor beta chains sequenced from a single sample in a study of blood T cell repertoires in COVID-19. Clones were sequenced by immunoSEQ multiplex PCR, and TCRdb holds only the in-frame ones, with some missing. The table has just over 300,000 clones, over 80% seen once; the top ten hold approximately 9%. Sequenced sample: PBMCs or T cells enriched from blood (not recorded which). All receptors come from a woman aged 18-35 years who had recovered from COVID-19.

The chain employs TRBV4-1 and TRBJ2-5, with D perhaps TRBD2 (5 bases). The V end lost 3 bases, the J end lost 5 bases, and 13 bases lay between the germline ends. The germline gives CDR1 MGHRA, CDR2 YSYEKL. The CDR3 runs 14 residues. This chain's CDR3 is CASSQRLLVETQYF. Written as DNA, the CDR3 is TGCGCCAGCAGCCAGAGATTACTAGTTGAGACCCAGTACTTC.

V and J are TRBV5-6 and TRBJ2-3; 9 bases are shared with TRBD1. The CDR3 consists of 18 residues. V trimming: 4 bases; J trimming: 4 bases; junction bases outside the gene matches: 16. Germline V gene sequence: CDR1 SGHDT, CDR2 YYEEEE. The CDR3 loop reads CASSQYDRDREWPDTQYF. As DNA, the CDR3 is TGTGCCAGCAGCCAGTACGACCGGGACAGGGAGTGGCCAGATACGCAGTATTTT.

The V gene is TRBV3-1 (or the pseudogene TRBV3-2), the J gene TRBJ1-2, with TRBD1 matching over 9 bases. CDR3 length equals 18 residues. The germline V gene encodes CDR1 LGHDT and CDR2 YNNKEL (reference sequence). The J segment lost 4 bases and the V segment lost 1 base, leaving 13 bases of the junction unmatched. The DNA for the CDR3 is TGTGCCAGCAGCCAAGTCTTTCTGGAGGACAGGGGATCCTATGGCTACACCTTC. This codes for CASSQVFLEDRGSYGYTF.

This chain uses TRBV4-3 with TRBJ1-4; the D gene is possibly TRBD1 (6 bases). The V gene's germline CDR1 is LGHNA and CDR2 YSLEER. V dropped 3 bases and J dropped 2 bases, with 19 bases sitting between them. The CDR3 sequence is 18 residues long. The CDR3 DNA reads as TGCGCCAGCAGCCAGAGCCCTGGGGGCCAGGTGACTAATGAAAAACTGTTTTTT. Translated, it gives CASSQSPGGQVTNEKLFF.

V is TRBV5-6 and J is TRBJ1-6; possibly TRBD1 for D (6 bases). There are 13 residues in the CDR3. The V end was cut by 4 bases, the J end by 6 bases, with 8 bases between. Germline V gene data show CDR1 as SGHDT and CDR2 as YYEEEE. Written as DNA, the CDR3 is TGTGCCAGCAGCCGGACAGCTAATTCACCCCTCCACTTT. This translates into CASSRTANSPLHF.

The V gene is TRBV5-4, the J gene TRBJ2-2, with a possible D match to TRBD1 (5 bases). The CDR3 has 14 residues. Looked up from germline, CDR1 is SGHNT and CDR2 is YYREEE (reference sequence). V gave up 2 bases and J gave up 1 base, with 6 bases separating them. CDR3 loop: CASSLGVNTGELFF. Here the CDR3 DNA reads TGTGCCAGCAGCTTAGGGGTGAACACCGGGGAGCTGTTTTTT.

The table lists this clone with a count of one. The chain couples TRBV12-3 or TRBV12-4 to TRBJ1-1; D gene unclear. V was shortened by 5 bases and J by 1 base, with 5 bases between the two germline ends. This CDR3 spans 12 amino acids. The chain's CDR3 is CASSLRNTEAFF. CDR3 nucleotides: TGTGCCAGCAGTCTACGGAACACTGAAGCTTTCTTT.

As regards this clone: The same CDR3 arises from other DNA sequences in this sample as well. The chain combines TRBV28 with TRBJ1-1; D is possibly TRBD1 (6 bases). The CDR3 has 13 residues. Trimming left V 6 bases short and J 5 bases short, with 13 bases between. Germline values: CDR1 MDHEN, CDR2 SYDVKM. CDR3 bases: TGTGCCAGCAGCCTACCGACAGGTACTGAAGCTTTCTTT. Protein sequence: CASSLPTGTEAFF.

The chain couples TRBV5-1 to TRBJ2-1, with a weak D call TRBD1 (5 bases). The CDR3 is 14 amino acids. The V and J ends lost 0 bases and 8 bases respectively, with 12 bases between them. In germline, CDR1 is SGHRS, CDR2 YFSETQ. The CDR3 region is CASSLDPRADEQFF. CDR3 bases: TGCGCCAGCAGCTTGGACCCCAGGGCGGATGAGCAGTTCTTC. Based on the CDR3 plus reference TRBV5-1 and TRBJ2-1, the full variable domain is KAGVTQTPRYLIKTRGQQVTLSCSPISGHRSVSWYQQTPGQGLQFLFEYFSETQRNKGNFPGRFSGRQFSNSRSEMNVSTLELGDSALYLCASSLDPRADEQFFGPGTRLTVL.

V and J are TRBV24-1 and TRBJ2-7; the match to TRBD2 covers 10 bases. This CDR3 spans 16 amino acids. With V trimmed by 6 bases and J by 0 bases, 7 bases remained unmatched. Looked up from germline, CDR1 is KGHDR and CDR2 is SFDVKD. The chain's CDR3 is CATSSSGSQTSYEQYF. The CDR3 DNA reads as TGTGCCACCAGTTCTAGCGGGAGTCAGACCTCCTACGAGCAGTACTTC.

This chain uses TRBV10-3 with TRBJ2-1; possibly TRBD2 for D (6 bases). V gave up 0 bases and J gave up 6 bases, with 12 bases separating them. Germline V CDR1 and CDR2: ENHRY, SYGVKD. This CDR3 comprises 15 residues. The CDR3 nucleotides are TGTGCCATCAGTGAGTCGTATCCCGGGGGCAATGAGCAGTTCTTC. Protein product: CAISESYPGGNEQFF.

The chain combines TRBV4-1 with TRBJ1-2; D call uncertain. Germline V gives CDR1 MGHRA, CDR2 YSYEKL. The CDR3 consists of 14 residues. The germline V and J ends were trimmed by 1 base and 2 bases, with 8 bases remaining between them. CDR3 protein: CASSQVQKNYGYTF. The CDR3 DNA follows: TGCGCCAGCAGCCAAGTTCAGAAAAACTATGGCTACACCTTC.

The J gene is TRBJ1-2, the V gene TRBV28; the D is unclear. The CDR3 loop spans 13 amino acids. Germline V lookup: CDR1 MDHEN, CDR2 SYDVKM. Trimming took off 5 bases at V and 2 bases at J, with 9 bases between the two ends. CDR3 in DNA: TGTGCCAGCAGTATCCGGGAAAACTATGGCTACACCTTC. The encoded protein is CASSIRENYGYTF.

J is TRBJ1-6 and V is TRBV25-1, with 7 bases that match TRBD1. The CDR3 consists of 16 residues. The V segment lost 5 bases and the J segment 8 bases; nucleotides outside the gene matches: 12. The germline gives CDR1 MGHDK, CDR2 SYGVNS. For the CDR3, the DNA is TGTGCCAGCAGTCCCGGCCTCGTTACAGGGGATTCACCCCTCCACTTT. Amino acid sequence: CASSPGLVTGDSPLHF.

The chain recombines TRBV7-3 with TRBJ2-2; tentative D call: TRBD2 (5 bases). Trimming stripped 3 bases from V and 6 bases from J, with 11 bases between. CDR1 and CDR2 (germline): SGHTA, FQGTGA. This CDR3 region has 14 residues. The chain's CDR3 is CASSFGMEAGELFF. The CDR3 DNA reads TGTGCCAGCAGCTTCGGAATGGAGGCCGGGGAGCTGTTTTTT. Based on the CDR3 plus reference TRBV7-3 and TRBJ2-2, the full variable domain is GAGVSQTPSNKVTEKGKYVELRCDPISGHTALYWYRQSLGQGPEFLIYFQGTGAADDSGLPNDRFFAVRPEGSVSTLKIQRTERGDSAVYLCASSFGMEAGELFFGEGSRLTVL.

V usage is TRBV4-3 and J usage is TRBJ2-7; TRBD1 aligns across 9 bases. J was trimmed by 0 bases and V by 5 bases; bases with no gene match: 5. Germline CDR1 LGHNA, CDR2 YSLEER. The CDR3 totals 15 residues. The CDR3 here is CASSRDRASSYEQYF. Written as DNA, the CDR3 is TGCGCCAGCAGCAGGGACAGGGCTAGCTCCTACGAGCAGTACTTC.

The chain carries TRBV5-4 and TRBJ1-1, with TRBD1 as a possible D gene (5 bases). Between the trimmed V and J ends, which lost 3 bases and 7 bases, there was a span of 13 bases. Germline loops: CDR1 SGHNT, CDR2 YYREEE (reference sequence). CDR3 length: 13 residues. The CDR3 DNA is TGTGCCAGCAGCTCGAGAGCGGGGCTTGAAGCTTTCTTT. Amino acid sequence: CASSSRAGLEAFF.

The V gene is TRBV28, the J gene TRBJ2-1, with no clear D. The V gene's germline CDR1 is MDHEN and CDR2 SYDVKM. The V and J ends lost 4 bases and 5 bases respectively, with 3 bases between them. CDR3 size: 11 residues. DNA of the CDR3: TGTGCCAGCAGTTCCAACAATGAGCAGTTCTTC. Translation: CASSSNNEQFF.

J is TRBJ2-1 and V is TRBV18; TRBD2 aligns across 16 bases. The V gene's germline CDR1 is KGHSH and CDR2 LQKENI. Unmatched junction bases numbered 11, after V lost 6 bases and J lost 9 bases. The CDR3 is made up of 17 amino acids. CDR3 nucleotide sequence: TGTGCCAGCTCCCTGGGACTAGCGGGAGGGACACAGAGTGAGCAGTTCTTC. It yields the protein CASSLGLAGGTQSEQFF.

This clone was seen once. V and J are TRBV28 and TRBJ1-1, with D possibly TRBD1 on 6 matching bases. The V gene's germline CDR1 is MDHEN and CDR2 SYDVKM. V shed 3 bases and J shed 8 bases, with 16 bases lying between them. CDR3 length: 14 amino acids. CDR3 sequence reads: CASSFNPRQAEAFF. The CDR3 nucleotides read TGTGCCAGCAGTTTCAACCCGCGACAGGCAGAAGCTTTCTTT. Full variable domain (remainder filled in from reference TRBV28 and TRBJ1-1): DVKVTQSSRYLVKRTGEKVFLECVQDMDHENMFWYRQDPGLGLRLIYFSYDVKMKEKGDIPEGYSVSREKKERFSLILESASTNQTSMYLCASSFNPRQAEAFFGQGTRLTVV.

The chain uses TRBV19 and TRBJ1-2, with D maybe TRBD1 (6 bases). V gave up 5 bases and J gave up 1 base, with 14 bases separating them. From germline, CDR1 is LNHDA and CDR2 SQIVND (reference sequence). The CDR3 is 15 residues long. The CDR3 loop reads CASSSGGQHNYGYTF. Written as DNA, the CDR3 is TGTGCCAGTAGTTCTGGAGGACAGCATAACTATGGCTACACCTTC.

The chain combines TRBV25-1 with TRBJ2-1; D perhaps matches TRBD1 (6 bases). V was pared by 4 bases and J by 8 bases, with 18 bases between. CDR1 MGHDK and CDR2 SYGVNS come from the germline V gene. This CDR3 has 15 residues. The DNA of the CDR3 is TGTGCCAGCAGTGCCAGACAGGTCCGTGGCGATGAGCAGTTCTTC. Residues: CASSARQVRGDEQFF.

In DNA form, the CDR3 reads TGTGCCAGCAGTGGACCCGGGACTAGCGGGGGGCGCTACGAGCAGTACTTC. The encoded protein is CASSGPGTSGGRYEQYF. The chain couples TRBV6-1 to TRBJ2-7; TRBD2 matches 15 bases. Trimming removed 4 bases from V and 3 bases from J; junction bases left unmatched: 7. The germline V gene has CDR1 MNHNS and CDR2 SASEGT. There are 17 residues in the CDR3.

The chain links TRBV19 to TRBJ1-2, with TRBD1 matching 7 bases. The trim removed 4 bases at V and 4 bases at J, leaving 6 bases unmatched. The CDR3 spans 14 residues. Germline assignment: CDR1 LNHDA and CDR2 SQIVND (reference sequence). The CDR3 bases are TGTGCCAGTAGTACCGACAGGGCGGGCTATGGCTACACCTTC. Its protein is CASSTDRAGYGYTF. Full variable domain (remainder filled in from reference TRBV19 and TRBJ1-2): DGGITQSPKYLFRKEGQNVTLSCEQNLNHDAMYWYRQDPGQGLRLIYYSQIVNDFQKGDIAEGYSVSREKKESFPLTVTSAQKNPTAFYLCASSTDRAGYGYTFGSGTRLTVV.

The J gene is TRBJ2-7, the V gene TRBV18; D call uncertain. With 6 bases removed from V and 0 bases from J, the gap between germline ends came to 6 bases. This CDR3 spans 12 amino acids. Per germline, CDR1 KGHSH and CDR2 LQKENI. CDR3 sequence: CASSSPSYEQYF. For the CDR3, the DNA is TGTGCCAGCTCGTCTCCCTCCTACGAGCAGTACTTC.

The chain has TRBV7-9 and TRBJ1-4, with D hard to call. The CDR3 extends over 13 amino acids. V gave up 5 bases and J gave up 7 bases, with 11 bases separating them. CDR1 and CDR2 from the germline V gene are SEHNR and FQNEAQ (reference sequence). The chain's CDR3 is CASSLGVPEKLFF. The CDR3 DNA is TGTGCCAGCAGCCTAGGAGTCCCTGAAAAACTGTTTTTT.

The chain joins TRBV20-1 to TRBJ2-7; a possible D gene is TRBD2 (7 bases). The CDR3 consists of 13 residues. Trimming stripped 3 bases from V and 7 bases from J, with 16 bases between. Germline V gene lookup returns CDR1 DFQATT and CDR2 SNEGSKA (reference sequence). The DNA for the CDR3 is TGCAGTGCTAGTATCGGGGGGCTAGAGGAGCAGTACTTC. This sequence encodes CSASIGGLEEQYF.

The rearrangement joins TRBV19 to TRBJ2-1, with D hard to call. The germline V and J ends were trimmed by 3 bases and 2 bases, with 8 bases remaining between them. Germline V gene data show CDR1 as LNHDA and CDR2 as SQIVND (reference sequence). The CDR3 sequence is 14 residues long. DNA for the CDR3: TGTGCCAGTAGTATTCTACAGCCCTACAATGAGCAGTTCTTC. Translated, it gives CASSILQPYNEQFF.

This clone was detected once. The chain employs TRBV15 and TRBJ1-4; a weak D match, TRBD1 (5 bases). The length of the CDR3 is 14 residues. The V and J ends lost 2 bases and 7 bases respectively, with 11 bases between them. Germline CDR1 and CDR2: LNHNV and YYDKDF (reference sequence). The CDR3 region has the DNA TGTGCCACCAGCAGACCCGGGGGAGCTGAAAAACTGTTTTTT. Protein sequence: CATSRPGGAEKLFF. Variable domain in full (rest from reference TRBV15 and TRBJ1-4): DAMVIQNPRYQVTQFGKPVTLSCSQTLNHNVMYWYQQKSSQAPKLLFHYYDKDFNNEADTPDNFQSRRPNTSFCFLDIRSPGLGDTAMYLCATSRPGGAEKLFFGSGTQLSVL.